The clone carrying this TCR beta chain was detected ten times or more. Its target is not known. Time point noted: after preoperative PTX-NDP chemotherapy. The sample belongs to a study of esophageal squamous cell carcinoma under preoperative chemotherapy. General study points: Abundant clones tended to shrink rather than expand after paclitaxel-nedaplatin.

MiXCR, applied by TCRdb to the PCR reads, yields one record per CDR3 protein. Of almost 9,500 distinct CDR3 sequences in the sample, about 51% are singletons; the top ten hold 12% to 15%. Per germline, CDR1 MNHEY and CDR2 SMNVEV (reference sequence). V lost 5 bases and J lost 10, with 15 bases in between. The CDR3 totals 13 residues. This clonotype originated in a human donor with esophageal squamous cell carcinoma. The donor label of this sample is uncertain. Sample collection occurred from a patient given preoperative chemotherapy. V and J are TRBV27 and TRBJ2-1; D remains ambiguous. CDR3 amino acids: CASSPGSLYEQFF. The CDR3 DNA reads TGTGCCAGCAGTCCGGGTTCCCTTTACGAGCAGTTCTTC.